The 8 T cell receptor beta chains below all came from one sample that was sequenced in a study of OX40 agonist ivuxolimab in advanced cancers. The table came from immunoSEQ multiplex PCR; TCRdb's copy has only in-frame clones and leaves some out. The table has roughly 86,000 clones, about 86% seen once. The specimen comprised CD4+ or CD8+ T cells sorted from blood, sampled in a trial of the OX40 agonist ivuxolimab. Receptors originate from an adult with an advanced solid tumor such as melanoma, head and neck, liver or kidney cancer.

J is TRBJ1-2 and V is TRBV2; D possibly corresponds to TRBD1 (6 bases). The CDR3 runs 14 residues. Trimming pared 8 bases from V and 3 bases from J, leaving 16 bases between. Germline V lookup: CDR1 SNHLY, CDR2 FYNNEI. CDR3 bases: TGTGCCAGCCGACCCGACAGGCCTTACTATGGCTACACCTTC. This sequence encodes CASRPDRPYYGYTF. The variable domain in full, with the rest retrieved from reference TRBV2 and TRBJ1-2, is EPEVTQTPSHQVTQMGQEVILRCVPISNHLYFYWYRQILGQKVEFLVSFYNNEISEKSEIFDDQFSVERPDGSNFTLKIRSTKLEDSAMYFCASRPDRPYYGYTFGSGTRLTVV.

The gene calls are TRBV4-3 and TRBJ1-1, with 7 bases fitting TRBD1. The CDR3 runs to 17 residues. Germline trimming cut 2 bases from V and 0 bases from J; bases unmatched to any gene: 9. Germline CDR1 and CDR2: LGHNA and YSLEER. The CDR3 region has the DNA TGCGCCAGCAGCCAACCAGACAGGGAACGGATGAACACTGAAGCTTTCTTT. Protein: CASSQPDRERMNTEAFF.

The chain uses TRBV29-1 and TRBJ2-5; D call uncertain. Trimming stripped 4 bases from V and 7 bases from J, with 16 bases between. The germline V gene encodes CDR1 SQVTM and CDR2 ANQGSEA. This CDR3 has 13 amino acids. This chain's CDR3 is CSVAKDPKGTQYF. CDR3 coding DNA: TGCAGCGTTGCCAAGGACCCCAAGGGGACCCAGTACTTC.

This clone was recorded only once. The genes are TRBV7-3 and TRBJ2-3; maybe TRBD2 (6 bases). Germline V CDR1 and CDR2: SGHTA, FQGTGA. V was cut by 5 bases and J by 5 bases, with 23 bases left in between. CDR3 size: 17 residues. Here the CDR3 reads CASSALGLGREGDTQYF. The CDR3 DNA reads as TGTGCCAGCAGCGCTCTCGGCCTAGGGCGGGAAGGAGATACGCAGTATTTT.

This clone came up a few times. V is TRBV6-5 and J is TRBJ1-1, with 7 bases lining up with TRBD1. V lost 10 bases and J lost 0; bases outside the gene matches: 11. CDR3 length: 15 residues. Per the germline V gene, CDR1 is MNHEY and CDR2 is SVGAGI. The CDR3, as DNA: TGTGCCACCGATGCCAGGGACAGATTGAACACTGAAGCTTTCTTT. It is translated as CATDARDRLNTEAFF.

The chain uses TRBV5-1 and TRBJ2-3; unclear D gene. This CDR3 has 12 amino acids. Germline CDR1 SGHRS, CDR2 YFSETQ. V gave up 1 base and J gave up 3 bases, with 3 bases separating them. This CDR3 is CASSLTTDTQYF. The CDR3 DNA sequence: TGCGCCAGCAGCTTGACGACAGATACGCAGTATTTT.

The chain has TRBV7-2 and TRBJ2-1; possible D gene TRBD1, 6 bases. V was trimmed by 2 bases and J by 9 bases, leaving 8 bases between them. The CDR3 runs to 12 residues. The V gene's germline CDR1 is SGHTA and CDR2 FQGNSA. CDR3 residues: CASSLTGTEQFF. CDR3 nucleotide sequence: TGTGCCAGCAGCTTAACAGGGACTGAGCAGTTCTTC.

This chain uses TRBV6-6 with TRBJ1-5; D is unresolved. Looked up from germline, CDR1 is MNHNY and CDR2 is SVGAGI (reference sequence). The length of the CDR3 is 14 residues. Trimming took 10 bases from V and 2 from J, leaving 15 bases between them. This CDR3 reads CATKGSGGNQPQHF. As DNA, the CDR3 is TGTGCCACCAAAGGGAGCGGTGGCAATCAGCCCCAGCATTTT.